This paragraph reports one TCR beta chain. Data came from immunoSEQ multiplex PCR; TCRdb stores just in-frame clones and leaves some out. This sample carries around 190,000 clones, 70% to 90% of them seen once, and the ten largest clones take roughly a sixth. This sample is part of a study of blood T cell repertoires in COVID-19. The germline CDR1 and CDR2 sequences are SGHVS and FNYEAQ. This CDR3 contains 14 residues. With 5 bases removed from V and 6 bases from J, the gap between germline ends came to 13 bases. The sequence derives from a man aged 50 to 59 with COVID-19, enrolled during active disease. Specimen: peripheral blood. The chain is built from TRBV7-6 and TRBJ2-2; maybe TRBD2 (6 bases). This CDR3 is CASSRDSIAGELFF. In nucleotides, the CDR3 is TGTGCCAGCAGCCGGGACTCAATCGCCGGGGAGCTGTTTTTT.